The 25 T cell receptor beta chains given below trace back to one sample, sequenced in a study of blood T cell repertoires in COVID-19. Sequenced by immunoSEQ multiplex PCR; TCRdb stores in-frame clones only, minus some. The repertoire holds over 150,000 clones, with 80% to 85% as singletons. Source material: PBMCs or T cells enriched from blood (not recorded which). The receptors stem from a man aged 40-49 years who had recovered from COVID-19.

In nucleotides, the CDR3 is TGTGCCAGCAGTAGACAGGTTTTAAACTATGGCTACACCTTC. Its translation: CASSRQVLNYGYTF. The gene calls are TRBV6-5 and TRBJ1-2, with D perhaps matching TRBD1 (6 bases). The CDR3 spans 14 residues. Germline CDR1 reads MNHEY; CDR2 reads SVGAGI. Trimming shortened V by 5 bases and J by 2 bases, and 12 bases separated the two germline ends.

This clone has a single count. The CDR3 nucleotides read TGTGCCAGCAGCCCTGGGACAGGTAATTCACCCCTCCACTTT. Its translation: CASSPGTGNSPLHF. V gene TRBV3-1 (or the pseudogene TRBV3-2) combines with J gene TRBJ1-6; 8 nucleotides line up with TRBD1. CDR3 size: 14 residues. J lost 6 bases, V lost 4 bases, and 2 bases had no gene match. CDR1 and CDR2 (germline): LGHDT, YNNKEL (reference sequence).

This clone was counted once. V and J are TRBV5-1 and TRBJ2-7; no reliable D call. This CDR3 is built from 15 residues. Germline V gene sequence: CDR1 SGHRS, CDR2 YFSETQ. Deletions cut 0 bases from V and 3 bases from J, with 13 bases between. CDR3 in amino acids: CASSLGLGVRYEQYF. The CDR3 region has the DNA TGCGCCAGCAGCTTGGGTCTAGGAGTCCGCTACGAGCAGTACTTC.

The table lists this clone with a count of one. The rearrangement links TRBV3-1 (or the pseudogene TRBV3-2) to TRBJ1-4; tentatively, D is TRBD1 (5 bases). Germline assignment: CDR1 LGHDT and CDR2 YNNKEL (reference sequence). Trimming took 2 bases from V and 8 from J, leaving 9 bases between them. The CDR3 is 13 amino acids. CDR3 sequence (DNA): TGTGCCAGCAGCCAACTGGGGGGGGAAAAACTGTTTTTT. This sequence encodes CASSQLGGEKLFF.

A few counts support this clone. The chain is built from TRBV4-3 and TRBJ1-1, with TRBD1 matching 7 bases. The trim removed 0 bases at V and 10 bases at J, leaving 11 bases unmatched. The CDR3 consists of 15 residues. CDR1 is LGHNA and CDR2 is YSLEER in the germline V gene. The chain's CDR3 is CASSQERGQRQRAFF. CDR3 nucleotides: TGCGCCAGCAGCCAAGAGAGGGGACAGAGACAACGAGCTTTCTTT.

The gene calls are TRBV18 and TRBJ1-5; no reliable D call. Trimming stripped 6 bases from V and 7 bases from J, with 10 bases between. The CDR3 has 12 residues. Per germline, CDR1 KGHSH and CDR2 LQKENI. The CDR3 nucleotides are TGTGCCAGCTCCAACTCAGGCCAGCCCCAGCATTTT. Its protein is CASSNSGQPQHF. The entire variable domain, with the rest obtained from reference TRBV18 and TRBJ1-5, is as follows: NAGVMQNPRHLVRRRGQEARLRCSPMKGHSHVYWYRQLPEEGLKFMVYLQKENIIDESGMPKERFSAEFPKEGPSILRIQQVVRGDSAAYFCASSNSGQPQHFGDGTRLSIL.

The chain employs TRBV5-1 and TRBJ1-2; 8 positions match TRBD1. This CDR3 is built from 13 residues. After removal of 3 bases from V and 8 bases from J, the junction contained 6 bases not matched to a gene. Germline V CDR1 and CDR2: SGHRS, YFSETQ. The CDR3 is CASSSRDRPGYTF. The CDR3 DNA reads as TGCGCCAGCAGCTCTAGGGACAGGCCCGGCTACACCTTC. The whole variable domain, filled in from reference TRBV5-1 and TRBJ1-2, reads KAGVTQTPRYLIKTRGQQVTLSCSPISGHRSVSWYQQTPGQGLQFLFEYFSETQRNKGNFPGRFSGRQFSNSRSEMNVSTLELGDSALYLCASSSRDRPGYTFGSGTRLTVV.

This chain uses TRBV7-9 with TRBJ1-1, with 7 bases identical to TRBD1. This CDR3 has 15 residues. V lost 5 bases and J lost 5; bases outside the gene matches: 11. The germline CDR1 and CDR2 sequences are SEHNR and FQNEAQ (reference sequence). CDR3 nucleotides: TGTGCCAGCAGCACCGACAGGGTCTTAAATACTGAAGCTTTCTTT. This codes for CASSTDRVLNTEAFF. The complete variable domain, with remaining parts taken from reference TRBV7-9 and TRBJ1-1, reads DTGVSQNPRHKITKRGQNVTFRCDPISEHNRLYWYRQTLGQGPEFLTYFQNEAQLEKSRLLSDRFSAERPKGSFSTLEIQRTEQGDSAMYLCASSTDRVLNTEAFFGQGTRLTVV.

The chain joins TRBV5-4 to TRBJ1-1, with D possibly matching TRBD1 (6 bases). V dropped 3 bases and J dropped 4 bases, with 13 bases sitting between them. CDR1 and CDR2 (germline): SGHNT, YYREEE (reference sequence). The CDR3 loop spans 14 amino acids. The CDR3 DNA follows: TGTGCCAGCAGCTCCGTCACAGGGAGCACTGAAGCTTTCTTT. It codes for CASSSVTGSTEAFF.

The rearrangement joins TRBV5-5 to TRBJ1-1, with 8 bases fitting TRBD1. The V segment lost 3 bases and the J segment 0 bases; nucleotides outside the gene matches: 4. CDR1 SGHKS and CDR2 YYEKEE come from the germline V gene (reference sequence). The CDR3 is made up of 15 amino acids. The CDR3 DNA follows: TGTGCCAGCAGCTGGGGGACAGGCTTGAACACTGAAGCTTTCTTT. It yields the protein CASSWGTGLNTEAFF.

J is TRBJ2-7 and V is TRBV5-4, with 8 bases aligning to TRBD1. The CDR3 sequence is 15 residues long. V was pared by 0 bases and J by 7 bases, with 9 bases of the junction left unmatched. The germline V gene encodes CDR1 SGHNT and CDR2 YYREEE (reference sequence). CDR3: CASSLVGRGQGEQYF. CDR3 sequence (DNA): TGTGCCAGCAGCTTGGTCGGCAGGGGGCAGGGAGAGCAGTACTTC.

This clone was seen just once. Germline is not matched at one junction end, which may reflect a read error. The V call is TRBV10-3, the J call TRBJ2-1; 9 bases map to TRBD1. The length of the CDR3 is 16 residues. Germline assignment: CDR1 ENHRY and CDR2 SYGVKD. This chain's CDR3 is CAISEFPGQGGPEPFF. Written as DNA, the CDR3 is TGTGCCATCAGTGAATTCCCGGGACAGGGAGGGCCCGAGCCGTTCTTC.

V is TRBV27 and J is TRBJ1-6; perhaps TRBD1 as D (6 bases). CDR3 length: 15 amino acids. Germline CDR1 is MNHEY and CDR2 is SMNVEV (reference sequence). V lost 3 bases and J lost 1, with 7 bases in between. This CDR3 is CASSLTGSYNSPLHF. The DNA of the CDR3 is TGTGCCAGCAGTTTGACAGGATCCTATAATTCACCCCTCCACTTT.

The chain links TRBV3-1 (or the pseudogene TRBV3-2) to TRBJ2-7, with 12 bases that match TRBD1. The J segment lost 8 bases and the V segment lost 4 bases, leaving 9 bases of the junction unmatched. The germline CDR1 and CDR2 sequences are LGHDT and YNNKEL (reference sequence). The CDR3 loop spans 15 amino acids. In DNA, the CDR3 is TGTGCCAGCAGCCCCTCGACGGGACAGGGGGCCAAGCAGTACTTC. Translation gives CASSPSTGQGAKQYF.

V gene TRBV21-1 combines with J gene TRBJ1-3. TRBV21-1 is described as a pseudogene. The CDR3 is 22 amino acids. The chain's CDR3 is CASSKPPRLEGTGIYTGNTIYF. Here the CDR3 DNA reads TGTGCCAGCAGCAAACCTCCCCGGCTGGAGGGCACAGGCATTTACACTGGAAACACCATATATTTT.

V gene TRBV10-3 combines with J gene TRBJ2-3, with a tentative D call TRBD2 (5 bases). CDR1 and CDR2 from the germline V gene are ENHRY and SYGVKD. Trimming removed 2 bases from V and 10 bases from J, with 10 bases in between. The CDR3 length is 12 residues. CDR3 sequence (DNA): TGTGCCATCAGTGAGGCGGGTGGTCCGCAGTATTTT. This codes for CAISEAGGPQYF.

This clone was detected once. The chain joins TRBV9 to TRBJ2-7; the D is unclear. Germline CDR1 and CDR2: SGDLS and YYNGEE. The CDR3 has 14 residues. V lost 0 bases and J lost 1, with 8 bases in between. The CDR3, as DNA: TGTGCCAGCAGCGTAGGAGGCGTTTCCTACGAGCAGTACTTC. It translates to CASSVGGVSYEQYF.

The J gene is TRBJ2-7, the V gene TRBV27, with TRBD1 matching 7 bases. The CDR3 spans 14 residues. CDR1 and CDR2 (germline): MNHEY, SMNVEV (reference sequence). V trimming: 5 bases; J trimming: 2 bases; junction bases outside the gene matches: 6. The CDR3 DNA follows: TGTGCCAGCAGTAGGGACAGAGGGCCCTACGAGCAGTACTTC. This encodes CASSRDRGPYEQYF.

The rearrangement joins TRBV7-9 to TRBJ1-4; TRBD1 aligns across 9 bases. CDR1 is SEHNR and CDR2 is FQNEAQ in the germline V gene (reference sequence). V dropped 2 bases and J dropped 8; count of bases not matched to a gene: 15. The length of the CDR3 is 18 residues. The CDR3 sequence: CASSLTYLPTGGGEKLFF. CDR3 in DNA: TGTGCCAGCAGCTTAACCTACCTTCCGACAGGGGGTGGCGAAAAACTGTTTTTT.

The chain has TRBV4-1 and TRBJ1-1; TRBD1 agrees at 7 bases. After removal of 1 base from V and 1 base from J, the junction contained 3 bases not matched to a gene. There are 15 residues in the CDR3. Per the germline V gene, CDR1 is MGHRA and CDR2 is YSYEKL. In nucleotides, the CDR3 is TGCGCCAGCAGCCAAGGGGGACAGCCGAACACTGAAGCTTTCTTT. Its protein product is CASSQGGQPNTEAFF.

This clone was detected only a few times. The chain employs TRBV18 and TRBJ2-7, with 10 bases matching TRBD1. The CDR3 is 14 amino acids. V was pared by 3 bases and J by 3 bases, with 2 bases of the junction left unmatched. Germline V lookup: CDR1 KGHSH, CDR2 LQKENI. Here the CDR3 DNA reads TGTGCCAGCTCACCGGACAGGGGGGGCTACGAGCAGTACTTC. This sequence encodes CASSPDRGGYEQYF.

The chain has TRBV12-3 or TRBV12-4 and TRBJ1-1; tentatively, D is TRBD1 (6 bases). Trimming left V 6 bases short and J 10 bases short, with 18 bases between. CDR3 size: 13 residues. CDR3 nucleotides: TGTGCCAGCAGAGCTCAGGGGAGAATGGGAGCTTTCTTT. Its translation: CASRAQGRMGAFF.

This chain uses TRBV11-3 with TRBJ2-7; 8 bases agree with TRBD2. Germline CDR1 SGHNT, CDR2 YENEEA. The CDR3 is 15 residues long. Trimming cost V 6 bases and J 1 base; bases outside gene matches: 8. The CDR3 region is CASSLSGGPSYEQYF. Written as DNA, the CDR3 is TGTGCCAGCAGTTTAAGCGGGGGCCCATCCTACGAGCAGTACTTC. Full variable domain (rest looked up from reference TRBV11-3 and TRBJ2-7): EAGVVQSPRYKIIEKKQPVAFWCNPISGHNTLYWYLQNLGQGPELLIRYENEEAVDDSQLPKDRFSAERLKGVDSTLKIQPAELGDSAVYLCASSLSGGPSYEQYFGPGTRLTVT.

This chain connects TRBV4-2 to TRBJ2-3; D not resolved. The V end was cut by 1 base, the J end by 5 bases, with 10 bases between. The CDR3 has 14 amino acids. Germline-derived CDR1 and CDR2 are LGHNA and YNFKEQ. The CDR3 coding sequence is TGTGCCAGCAGCCAAGGTGGCAATCTAGATACGCAGTATTTT. Protein: CASSQGGNLDTQYF.

This chain connects TRBV4-3 to TRBJ1-6; the D gene is possibly TRBD1 (6 bases). V was trimmed by 5 bases and J by 5 bases, leaving 16 bases between them. The CDR3 has 16 amino acids. CDR1 is LGHNA and CDR2 is YSLEER in the germline V gene. The CDR3 spells CASSYDRSANNSPLHF. In DNA form, the CDR3 reads TGCGCCAGCAGCTACGACAGGTCCGCTAATAATTCACCCCTCCACTTT.